This entry is about one TCR beta chain. Clones were read by immunoSEQ multiplex PCR, and TCRdb kept only the in-frame ones, dropping some. The sample holds roughly 120,000 clones, 90% seen once. Per germline, CDR1 SGHRS and CDR2 YFSETQ. CDR3 length: 15 residues. Trimming cost V 0 bases and J 8 bases, with 17 bases left between them. The data were obtained in a study of blood T cell repertoires in COVID-19. Background on the study: Samples representing acute and convalescent COVID-19 were sourced from the United States, Italy and Spain. T cells, B-cell-depleted T cells, or PBMCs supplied cDNA or gDNA.

Sequenced material: peripheral blood. This sequence joins TRBV5-1 and TRBJ1-2; D is possibly TRBD1 (5 bases). The receptor's source is a human donor with active COVID-19. The donor label of this sample is uncertain. CDR3 sequence reads: CASSLGGLSGRGYTF. CDR3 nucleotides: TGCGCCAGCAGCTTGGGGGGACTCAGCGGGCGAGGCTACACCTTC.